The entry that follows covers one T cell receptor (beta chain) sequence. These data come from a study of neoadjuvant anti-PD-1 for oral cavity cancer. The wider study: Non-progressing patients received a fourth nivolumab dose near day 43, then surgery on days 50-56.

Per germline, CDR1 SGHAT and CDR2 FQNNGV. The CDR3 totals 17 residues. Trimming stripped 4 bases from V and 0 bases from J, with 13 bases between. PBMC libraries mostly used roughly 460 ng of input genomic DNA, with six replicates per sample. Some clones are missing from TCRdb's copy, which holds only in-frame ones; the method was immunoSEQ multiplex PCR. This table holds 84,000 or so clones, approximately 84% found once. Patients were newly diagnosed with stage II-IVA oral cavity squamous cell carcinoma without prior systemic or radiation treatment. This chain uses TRBV11-2 with TRBJ2-6, with TRBD2 as a possible D gene (6 bases). This specimen was PBMCs, taken before nivolumab (anti-PD-1) treatment. The sequence was obtained from a person between 40 and 85 years old with oral cavity squamous cell carcinoma. CDR3 sequence: CASSWDFLSSGANVLTF. The CDR3 DNA reads TGTGCCAGCAGCTGGGACTTTCTTAGCTCTGGGGCCAACGTCCTGACTTTC.